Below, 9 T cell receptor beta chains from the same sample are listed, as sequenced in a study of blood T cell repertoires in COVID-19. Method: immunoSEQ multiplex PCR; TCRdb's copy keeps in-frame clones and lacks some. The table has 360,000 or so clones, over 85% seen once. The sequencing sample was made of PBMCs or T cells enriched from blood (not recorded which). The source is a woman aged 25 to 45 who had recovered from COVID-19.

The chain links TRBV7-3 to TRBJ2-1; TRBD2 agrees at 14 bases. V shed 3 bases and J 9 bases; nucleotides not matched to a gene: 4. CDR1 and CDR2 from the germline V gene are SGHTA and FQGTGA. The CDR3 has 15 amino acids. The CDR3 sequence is CASSLTSGGAGEQFF. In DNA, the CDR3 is TGTGCCAGCAGCTTGACTAGCGGGGGGGCTGGTGAGCAGTTCTTC.

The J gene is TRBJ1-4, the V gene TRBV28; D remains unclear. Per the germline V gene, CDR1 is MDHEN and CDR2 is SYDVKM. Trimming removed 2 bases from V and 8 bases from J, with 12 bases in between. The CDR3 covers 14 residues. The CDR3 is CASSLTGPGEKLFF. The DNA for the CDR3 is TGTGCCAGCAGTTTAACGGGTCCGGGAGAAAAACTGTTTTTT.

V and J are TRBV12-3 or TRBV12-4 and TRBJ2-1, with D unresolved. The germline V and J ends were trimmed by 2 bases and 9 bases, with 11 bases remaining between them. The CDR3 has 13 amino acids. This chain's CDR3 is CASSLLHSGEQFF. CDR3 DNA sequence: TGTGCCAGCAGTTTATTGCATTCGGGTGAGCAGTTCTTC.

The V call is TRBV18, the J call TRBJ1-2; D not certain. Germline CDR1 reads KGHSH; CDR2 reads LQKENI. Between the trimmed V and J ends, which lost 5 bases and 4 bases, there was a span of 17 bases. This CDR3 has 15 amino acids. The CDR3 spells CASSNTRNGLYGYTF. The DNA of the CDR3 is TGTGCCAGCTCAAATACACGAAACGGACTCTATGGCTACACCTTC.

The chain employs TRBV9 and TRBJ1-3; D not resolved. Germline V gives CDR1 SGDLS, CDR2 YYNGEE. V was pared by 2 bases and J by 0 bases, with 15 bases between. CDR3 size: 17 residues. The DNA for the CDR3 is TGTGCCAGCAGCGTCCAGGAGACGGGAAACTCTGGAAACACCATATATTTT. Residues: CASSVQETGNSGNTIYF.

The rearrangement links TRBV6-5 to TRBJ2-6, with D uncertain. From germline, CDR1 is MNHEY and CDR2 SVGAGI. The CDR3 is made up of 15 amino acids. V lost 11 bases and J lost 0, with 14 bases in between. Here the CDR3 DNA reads TGTGCCGTACAGAATCTCGCCTCTGGGGCCAACGTCCTGACTTTC. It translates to CAVQNLASGANVLTF.

CDR3 region: CASRGDRVNEQYF. The CDR3 DNA sequence: TGTGCCAGCAGAGGGGACAGGGTAAACGAGCAGTACTTC. The chain links TRBV2 to TRBJ2-7; 9 bases match TRBD1. The CDR3 spans 13 residues. CDR1 and CDR2 from the germline V gene are SNHLY and FYNNEI. Trimming took 6 bases from V and 5 from J; bases not matched to a gene: 5.

The CDR3 is CASSQVRFHEQYF. CDR3 DNA: TGTGCCAGCAGCCAAGTCAGGTTCCACGAGCAGTACTTC. The V and J genes are TRBV14 and TRBJ2-7; D gene ambiguous. The V gene's germline CDR1 is SGHDN and CDR2 FVKESK. Trimming stripped 1 base from V and 5 bases from J, with 9 bases between. The CDR3 extends over 13 amino acids.

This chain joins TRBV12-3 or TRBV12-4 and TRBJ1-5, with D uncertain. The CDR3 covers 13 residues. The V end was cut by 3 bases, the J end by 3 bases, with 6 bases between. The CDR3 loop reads CASSFSYNQPQHF. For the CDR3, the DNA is TGTGCCAGCAGTTTTTCTTACAATCAGCCCCAGCATTTT.